Shown below are 27 T cell receptor beta chains from a single sample sequenced in a study of blood T cells in healthy people across ages. Combining a sample-barcoded 5' primer with a J-beta primer mix, a second PCR ran for roughly 6 to 11 cycles. TCRdb reprocessed the 5' RACE reads with MiXCR, giving one entry per CDR3 protein. The table includes roughly 900,000 distinct CDR3 sequences, 45% to 50% detected once. The specimen was blood. The receptors were gathered from a man aged 25 to 40 in good health.

The V and J genes are TRBV9 and TRBJ2-1; possibly TRBD1 for D (6 bases). Germline CDR1 is SGDLS and CDR2 is YYNGEE. This CDR3 has 15 residues. Trimming shortened V by 4 bases and J by 6 bases, and 17 bases separated the two germline ends. This chain's CDR3 is CASSPVTGNSNEQFF. In nucleotides, the CDR3 is TGTGCCAGCAGCCCTGTGACAGGTAACAGCAATGAGCAGTTCTTC.

The rearrangement joins TRBV5-1 to TRBJ2-4; D may be TRBD1 (8 bases). Germline V gene data show CDR1 as SGHRS and CDR2 as YFSETQ. The CDR3 sequence is 13 residues long. V was shortened by 5 bases and J by 6 bases, with 12 bases between the two germline ends. Here the CDR3 DNA reads TGCGCCAGCAGACAGGGGGAGGGAAACATTCAGTACTTC. Protein sequence: CASRQGEGNIQYF.

This clonotype was detected a few times. The chain couples TRBV9 to TRBJ2-3; D unresolved. V lost 0 bases to trimming and J lost 2 bases, with 13 bases between them. This CDR3 region has 16 residues. Germline CDR1 reads SGDLS; CDR2 reads YYNGEE. Written as DNA, the CDR3 is TGTGCCAGCAGCGTAGGGGTTCAACTCTCCACAGATACGCAGTATTTT. Residues: CASSVGVQLSTDTQYF.

The chain combines TRBV21-1 with TRBJ1-5. TRBV21-1 is a recognized pseudogene. The length of the CDR3 is 16 residues. This CDR3 is CASSKAKEGRSQPQHF. CDR3 DNA sequence: TGTGCCAGCAGCAAAGCGAAGGAGGGGAGAAGTCAGCCCCAGCATTTT.

This clonotype was seen more than once but under ten times. The gene calls are TRBV9 and TRBJ2-5; D not certain. V was clipped by 4 bases and J by 4 bases, with 14 bases between them. The CDR3 is 14 residues long. Germline CDR1 reads SGDLS; CDR2 reads YYNGEE. CDR3 nucleotides: TGTGCCAGCAGCACCTTCGGGTTAGGAGAGACCCAGTACTTC. It translates to CASSTFGLGETQYF.

The V and J genes are TRBV6-1 and TRBJ1-1; D is unresolved. Germline V gene lookup returns CDR1 MNHNS and CDR2 SASEGT. Trimming took 0 bases from V and 0 from J, leaving 11 bases between them. The CDR3 is made up of 16 amino acids. CDR3 region: CASSEAQTLMNTEAFF. DNA for the CDR3: TGTGCCAGCAGTGAAGCACAAACCCTCATGAACACTGAAGCTTTCTTT.

This clonotype occurred a few times. The chain joins TRBV6-2 or TRBV6-3 to TRBJ2-7; D is ambiguous. This CDR3 spans 15 amino acids. Looked up from germline, CDR1 is MNHEY and CDR2 is SVGEGT. Trimming took off 0 bases at V and 0 bases at J, with 9 bases between the two ends. CDR3 nucleotide sequence: TGTGCCAGCAGTTACTCAGAGAGGAGCTCCTACGAGCAGTACTTC. Its translation is CASSYSERSSYEQYF.

The chain uses TRBV19 and TRBJ2-4; D unclear. CDR3 length: 15 residues. V was cut by 3 bases and J by 0 bases, with 9 bases left in between. From germline, CDR1 is LNHDA and CDR2 SQIVND (reference sequence). DNA of the CDR3: TGTGCCAGTAGTATCGTGGGTCTAGCCAAAAACATTCAGTACTTC. Protein: CASSIVGLAKNIQYF.

CDR3 sequence: CASSDQGRGVFTDTQYF. The DNA for the CDR3 is TGTGCCAGCAGTGACCAGGGGCGGGGGGTCTTCACAGATACGCAGTATTTT. The J gene is TRBJ2-3, the V gene TRBV6-2 or TRBV6-3; the match to TRBD2 covers 8 bases. CDR1 and CDR2 from the germline V gene are MNHEY and SVGEGT. The CDR3 contains 17 residues. Unmatched junction bases numbered 12, after V lost 5 bases and J lost 2 bases.

The J gene is TRBJ1-2, the V gene TRBV12-3 or TRBV12-4; no firm D call. The CDR3 runs 14 residues. Trimming took off 0 bases at V and 7 bases at J, with 12 bases between the two ends. The CDR3 DNA is TGTGCCAGCAGTTTAGCGCTTGGGCAGCTTGGCTACACCTTC. Protein product: CASSLALGQLGYTF.

The V call is TRBV11-2, the J call TRBJ2-1; 14 bases are shared with TRBD2. Losses at the gene ends were 1 base for V and 0 bases for J; bases not matched to a gene: 11. This CDR3 has 21 amino acids. Germline CDR1 reads SGHAT; CDR2 reads FQNNGV. CDR3: CASSLGLLTSGGATSYNEQFF. The CDR3 DNA reads as TGTGCCAGCAGCTTAGGCCTCTTGACTAGCGGGGGGGCTACCTCCTACAATGAGCAGTTCTTC.

J is TRBJ2-1 and V is TRBV11-2; TRBD2 matches at 9 bases. The germline gives CDR1 SGHAT, CDR2 FQNNGV. V lost 0 bases, J lost 8 bases, and 5 bases stayed unmatched. CDR3 size: 15 residues. The CDR3 DNA sequence: TGTGCCAGCAGCTTAGAGGCCAGCGGGGGGTATGAGCAGTTCTTC. It encodes CASSLEASGGYEQFF.

The J gene is TRBJ2-5, the V gene TRBV2; 7 bases align to TRBD1. V trimming: 8 bases; J trimming: 1 base; junction bases outside the gene matches: 7. This CDR3 has 14 residues. Germline V gene lookup returns CDR1 SNHLY and CDR2 FYNNEI. The CDR3 sequence: CASVETGPQETQYF. The CDR3 region has the DNA TGTGCCAGCGTGGAGACAGGGCCCCAAGAGACCCAGTACTTC. The variable domain in full, with the rest retrieved from reference TRBV2 and TRBJ2-5, is EPEVTQTPSHQVTQMGQEVILRCVPISNHLYFYWYRQILGQKVEFLVSFYNNEISEKSEIFDDQFSVERPDGSNFTLKIRSTKLEDSAMYFCASVETGPQETQYFGPGTRLLVL.

The chain is built from TRBV4-1 and TRBJ2-7; D remains ambiguous. In germline, CDR1 is MGHRA, CDR2 YSYEKL. The CDR3 sequence is 16 residues long. The V end was cut by 4 bases, the J end by 6 bases, with 22 bases between. The CDR3 protein is CASSLGSERIESEQYF. As DNA, the CDR3 is TGCGCCAGCAGCCTAGGATCCGAGAGGATTGAGAGCGAGCAGTACTTC.

Notes on this clonotype: Compared with germline, one end of the junction differs, possibly owing to a read error. This chain connects TRBV7-6 to TRBJ2-1; the match to TRBD1 covers 9 bases. The CDR3 consists of 14 residues. The germline V gene encodes CDR1 SGHVS and CDR2 FNYEAQ. The CDR3 DNA reads TGTGCCAGCAGCTGGGGACAGGGTTACAATGAGCGGTTCTTC. It specifies CASSWGQGYNERFF.

This clonotype was seen a handful of times. The rearrangement joins TRBV12-3 or TRBV12-4 to TRBJ2-6; D is uncertain. V was clipped by 3 bases and J by 0 bases, with 6 bases between them. CDR3 length: 15 amino acids. DNA of the CDR3: TGTGCCAGCAGTTTGGAAATCTCTGGGGCCAACGTCCTGACTTTC. Encoded protein: CASSLEISGANVLTF.

The chain employs TRBV3-1 and TRBJ1-5; no clear D. Trimming took off 4 bases at V and 7 bases at J, with 14 bases between the two ends. Germline lookup yields CDR1 LGHDT and CDR2 YNNKEL (reference sequence). The CDR3 has 14 residues. The CDR3 nucleotides read TGTGCCAGCAGCCTGGGGAGGGTAAGGCAGCCCCAGCATTTT. Residues: CASSLGRVRQPQHF. The whole variable domain, filled in from reference TRBV3-1 and TRBJ1-5, reads DTAVSQTPKYLVTQMGNDKSIKCEQNLGHDTMYWYKQDSKKFLKIMFSYNNKELIINETVPNRFSPKSPDKAHLNLHINSLELGDSAVYFCASSLGRVRQPQHFGDGTRLSIL.

This chain uses TRBV18 with TRBJ2-3; no clear D. Germline V gene data show CDR1 as KGHSH and CDR2 as LQKENI. V lost 6 bases, J lost 3 bases, and 10 bases lay in between. There are 13 residues in the CDR3. CDR3 DNA sequence: TGTGCCAGCTCGACCACTGGGACAGATACGCAGTATTTT. Translation gives CASSTTGTDTQYF.

This chain links TRBV7-2 with TRBJ2-3; the D is unclear. Deletions cut 0 bases from V and 1 base from J, with 8 bases between. This CDR3 spans 15 amino acids. Germline lookup yields CDR1 SGHTA and CDR2 FQGNSA. CDR3 bases: TGTGCCAGCAGCTTAGCGACCAGAGGCACAGATACGCAGTATTTT. This encodes CASSLATRGTDTQYF.

J is TRBJ1-2 and V is TRBV27; no firm D call. Deletions cut 5 bases from V and 8 bases from J, with 9 bases between. The CDR3 is 11 residues long. CDR1 is MNHEY and CDR2 is SMNVEV in the germline V gene (reference sequence). In DNA form, the CDR3 reads TGTGCCAGCAGTGGGTGGTGGGGCTACACCTTC. Translating it yields CASSGWWGYTF.

This clonotype showed up just a few times. The chain combines TRBV27 with TRBJ2-7; D possibly corresponds to TRBD1 (5 bases). Germline lookup yields CDR1 MNHEY and CDR2 SMNVEV (reference sequence). The CDR3 is made up of 14 amino acids. V gave up 2 bases and J gave up 2 bases, with 10 bases separating them. This CDR3 is CASSLTGYPYEQYF. The CDR3 nucleotides are TGTGCCAGCAGTTTAACAGGTTATCCCTACGAGCAGTACTTC.

The chain joins TRBV4-2 to TRBJ2-1, with 10 nucleotides matching TRBD2. Trimming removed 1 base from V and 4 bases from J; junction bases left unmatched: 7. The CDR3 consists of 17 residues. In germline, CDR1 is LGHNA, CDR2 YNFKEQ. CDR3 DNA: TGTGCCAGCAGCCAAGCGGTCAGGACTAGCGGATACAATGAGCAGTTCTTC. This encodes CASSQAVRTSGYNEQFF.

The chain employs TRBV3-1 and TRBJ2-3; D perhaps matches TRBD2 (6 bases). V lost 0 bases and J 1 base, leaving 14 bases between the germline ends. The length of the CDR3 is 17 residues. CDR1 and CDR2 (germline): LGHDT, YNNKEL (reference sequence). CDR3 nucleotides: TGTGCCAGCAGCCAAGAGCGGAGGGACGAGGGCACAGATACGCAGTATTTT. This gives the protein CASSQERRDEGTDTQYF.

The rearrangement joins TRBV5-6 to TRBJ1-2, with 7 bases that match TRBD1. This CDR3 is 15 amino acids long. V trimming: 3 bases; J trimming: 6 bases; junction bases outside the gene matches: 11. CDR1 is SGHDT, CDR2 YYEEEE, per germline. The CDR3 protein is CASSSIENRGDGYTF. The CDR3 DNA is TGTGCCAGCAGCTCCATTGAGAACAGGGGCGATGGCTACACCTTC.

The chain uses TRBV7-3 and TRBJ1-1; the D gene is possibly TRBD1 (5 bases). The CDR3 spans 15 residues. V lost 1 base, J lost 1 base, and 10 bases lay in between. Germline values: CDR1 SGHTA, CDR2 FQGTGA. The CDR3: CASSLRGPPNTEAFF. CDR3 nucleotides: TGTGCCAGCAGCTTAAGGGGACCGCCGAACACTGAAGCTTTCTTT.

V is TRBV11-1 and J is TRBJ1-1; 7 positions match TRBD1. Germline loops: CDR1 SGHAT, CDR2 FQDESV (reference sequence). The CDR3 sequence is 14 residues long. V lost 4 bases and J lost 11; bases outside the gene matches: 13. This chain's CDR3 is CASSWKWQGGYAFF. DNA of the CDR3: TGTGCCAGCAGCTGGAAGTGGCAGGGGGGATATGCTTTCTTT.

A single count supports this clonotype. The chain joins TRBV4-1 to TRBJ1-1, with 9 positions matching TRBD1. The germline V gene has CDR1 MGHRA and CDR2 YSYEKL. The CDR3 totals 13 residues. The DNA of the CDR3 is TGCGCGAGTGGACAGGGGATCAACGCTGAAGCTTTCTTT. It is translated as CASGQGINAEAFF.